Listed below are T cell receptor beta chains from one sample, sequenced in a study of identical twins. TCRdb called the 5' RACE reads again in MiXCR, with one record for every CDR3 protein. The sample has some 460,000 distinct CDR3 sequences, approximately 15% seen once. The same data also went into a second study, on yellow fever vaccine responses in identical twins.

The sequenced sample was CD4+ T cells sorted from blood. The receptor source for this set is a woman aged 18 to 35 in good health. CDR3s include the opening cysteine and the closing phenylalanine or tryptophan. The D gene is left open where the match is weak. Clone size, where shown, is once, few, many, or a class for clones that have expanded.

CDR3nt	CDR3aa	d_gene	v_gene	j_gene	abundance
TGTGCCAGCAGTCGGATTTTAAATGAGCAGTTCTTC	CASSRILNEQFF	.	TRBV6-2/TRBV6-3	TRBJ2-1	few
TGCGCCAGCAGCTTACGACTAGCCCAAGAGACCCAGTACTTC	CASSLRLAQETQYF	TRBD2	TRBV5-1	TRBJ2-5	few
TGCAGCGTCAGGACTAGCGGGCCCAATCCGAACGCCGGGGAGCTGTTTTTT	CSVRTSGPNPNAGELFF	TRBD2	TRBV29-1	TRBJ2-2	.
TGTGCCAGTATCGCCCCAGGGTTCTCCTACAATGAGCAGTTCTTC	CASIAPGFSYNEQFF	.	TRBV19	TRBJ2-1	few
TGTGCCAGCAGCTCCGGGACTTTCTACGAGCAGTACTTC	CASSSGTFYEQYF	.	TRBV6-1	TRBJ2-7	.
TGTGCCAGCAGGCGGACAGGGACCTACGAGCAGTACTTC	CASRRTGTYEQYF	TRBD1	TRBV6-2/TRBV6-3	TRBJ2-7	many
TGTGCCAGTCCTCCACGTGACGAGCAGTACTTC	CASPPRDEQYF	.	TRBV19	TRBJ2-7	few
TGTGCCAGCACTCCCTGGGGTAGCCGATCCGGGGAGCTGTTTTTT	CASTPWGSRSGELFF	.	TRBV28	TRBJ2-2	few
TGTGCCAGCAGTTTGGGGGACAGAAATTATGAAAAACTGTTTTTT	CASSLGDRNYEKLFF	TRBD1	TRBV12-3/TRBV12-4	TRBJ1-4	many
TGTGCCAGCAGCTCTCGACTAGTCAGAACCTACAATGAGCAGTTCTTC	CASSSRLVRTYNEQFF	.	TRBV9	TRBJ2-1	few
TGTGCCAGCAGCTACCACCGGACAGAGAGGACCGCCGGGGAGCTGTTTTTT	CASSYHRTERTAGELFF	.	TRBV12-3/TRBV12-4	TRBJ2-2	.
TGTGCCAGCACTCGAAGAGGGTTGGGCGCAGATACGCAGTATTTT	CASTRRGLGADTQYF	.	TRBV2	TRBJ2-3	few
TGCGCCAGCAGCCCGGGACAGGCGCCCCACGAGCAGTACTTC	CASSPGQAPHEQYF	TRBD1	TRBV5-1	TRBJ2-7	.
TGTGCCAGCAGCCTCCCCGACAGGGACTACGAGCAGTACTTC	CASSLPDRDYEQYF	TRBD1	TRBV7-9	TRBJ2-7	.
TGTGCCAGCAGTTCAGGGGTCGGAAACACCATATATTTT	CASSSGVGNTIYF	.	TRBV12-3/TRBV12-4	TRBJ1-3	few
TGTGCCAGCAGCCAAGTCAGGGGGACCTCCAATGAGCAGTTCTTC	CASSQVRGTSNEQFF	TRBD1	TRBV3-1	TRBJ2-1	.
TGTGCCAGCAGTACAGGGAGCGGGGATTACAATGAGCAGTTCTTC	CASSTGSGDYNEQFF	.	TRBV7-9	TRBJ2-1	.
TGCGCCAGCAGCTTAGGACAGGCGGCCTTCTTCCAAGAGACCCAGTACTTC	CASSLGQAAFFQETQYF	TRBD1	TRBV5-1	TRBJ2-5	.
TGTGCCAGCAGTCAACGTACGGGAGTTGATACGCAGTATTTT	CASSQRTGVDTQYF	.	TRBV6-1	TRBJ2-3	.
TGTGCCAGCAGCCAAATGACCAGGGATGGCTACACCTTC	CASSQMTRDGYTF	.	TRBV5-6	TRBJ1-2	.
TGTGCCAGCAGCCCGCGGACAGGGGATACAGATACGCAGTATTTT	CASSPRTGDTDTQYF	TRBD1	TRBV11-2	TRBJ2-3	.
TGTGCCAGCAGCTTGGGTCTCGGCCAGGGGCATAACTATGGCTACACCTTC	CASSLGLGQGHNYGYTF	.	TRBV7-8	TRBJ1-2	.
TGTGCCAGCAGTTTAGGGACTAGCGTACAAGAGACCCAGTACTTC	CASSLGTSVQETQYF	TRBD2	TRBV27	TRBJ2-5	.
TGTGCCAGCAGTTTACTCTCCCCCTCCTACGAGCAGTACTTC	CASSLLSPSYEQYF	.	TRBV28	TRBJ2-7	.
TGTGCCAGCAGCTTAAGAGGCCTAGGTAGCTCCTACAATGAGCAGTTCTTC	CASSLRGLGSSYNEQFF	.	TRBV7-9	TRBJ2-1	few
TGTGCCAGCAGCCAAGATTCAGGGTGGCTTTCACCCCTCCACTTT	CASSQDSGWLSPLHF	.	TRBV14	TRBJ1-6	.
TGTGCCAGCAGCTTATGGTCTGGGATAGAGACCCAGTACTTC	CASSLWSGIETQYF	.	TRBV7-8	TRBJ2-5	few
TGTGCCAGCAGCCAGCCTCAGGGGGACTATGGCTACACCTTC	CASSQPQGDYGYTF	TRBD1	TRBV3-1	TRBJ1-2	few
TGTGCCAGCAGCTTAAACCACAGGGGCGGCTACACCTTC	CASSLNHRGGYTF	TRBD1	TRBV5-6	TRBJ1-2	.